These 19 T cell receptor beta chains came from one sample sequenced in a study of CD8 T cells in ankylosing spondylitis. Study outcomes and limitations: For ankylosing spondylitis blood, a TCR beta motif of under 10 highly homologous variants appeared characteristic.

TCRdb passed the 5' RACE reads through MiXCR, listing each CDR3 protein once. The sample yields roughly 440,000 distinct CDR3 sequences, 17% seen once. Their cognate antigens are unknown. The sequenced material came from blood, either unsorted or a sorted T cell fraction (not recorded which). Every receptor here comes from a male donor with ankylosing spondylitis.

This clonotype has only a few counts. This chain links TRBV28 with TRBJ2-1, with TRBD2 identical over 7 bases. Trimming at V came to 3 bases and at J to 3 bases, leaving 14 bases not matched to a gene. Germline V CDR1 and CDR2: MDHEN, SYDVKM. There are 18 residues in the CDR3. As DNA, the CDR3 is TGTGCCAGCAGTTTTGGTGGTGGGGCGGGAGTGGTCTACAATGAGCAGTTCTTC. Amino acids: CASSFGGGAGVVYNEQFF. The full variable domain, rest sourced from reference TRBV28 and TRBJ2-1, is DVKVTQSSRYLVKRTGEKVFLECVQDMDHENMFWYRQDPGLGLRLIYFSYDVKMKEKGDIPEGYSVSREKKERFSLILESASTNQTSMYLCASSFGGGAGVVYNEQFFGPGTRLTVL.

A few counts support this clonotype. The V call is TRBV29-1, the J call TRBJ2-5; possibly TRBD1 for D (7 bases). CDR1 SQVTM and CDR2 ANQGSEA come from the germline V gene. The CDR3 has 12 residues. The germline V and J ends were trimmed by 5 bases and 4 bases, with 11 bases remaining between them. The CDR3 DNA follows: TGCAGCGTTCGACAGGGAGGAGAGACCCAGTACTTC. Translating it yields CSVRQGGETQYF. Looking up the rest from reference TRBV29-1 and TRBJ2-5 gives the full variable domain: SAVISQKPSRDICQRGTSLTIQCQVDSQVTMMFWYRQQPGQSLTLIATANQGSEATYESGFVIDKFPISRPNLTFSTLTVSNMSPEDSSIYLCSVRQGGETQYFGPGTRLLVL.

For this clonotype: A clone one base away is much larger, so this may be a read error. The CDR3 sequence: CASSQPTEGTYEQYF. CDR3 DNA sequence: TGCGCCAGCAGCCAGCCCACGGAGGGGACCTACGAGCAGTACTTC. This chain uses TRBV5-1 with TRBJ2-7; D perhaps matches TRBD2 (6 bases). CDR1 and CDR2 (germline): SGHRS, YFSETQ. This CDR3 has 15 residues. V was clipped by 4 bases and J by 2 bases, with 16 bases between them. The entire variable domain, with the rest obtained from reference TRBV5-1 and TRBJ2-7, is as follows: KAGVTQTPRYLIKTRGQQVTLSCSPISGHRSVSWYQQTPGQGLQFLFEYFSETQRNKGNFPGRFSGRQFSNSRSEMNVSTLELGDSALYLCASSQPTEGTYEQYFGPGTRLTVT.

This clonotype was found a few times. The V and J genes are TRBV6-1 and TRBJ1-5, with D perhaps matching TRBD1 (5 bases). The CDR3 extends over 13 amino acids. Trimming took 4 bases from V and 4 from J, leaving 8 bases between them. CDR1 is MNHNS and CDR2 is SASEGT in the germline V gene. CDR3 protein: CASSVAGNQPQHF. The DNA for the CDR3 is TGTGCCAGCAGTGTAGCAGGGAATCAGCCCCAGCATTTT.

The chain uses TRBV18 and TRBJ1-1; 8 nucleotides agree with TRBD1. The length of the CDR3 is 14 residues. Germline CDR1 is KGHSH and CDR2 is LQKENI. Trimming removed 4 bases from V and 7 bases from J; junction bases left unmatched: 8. CDR3 in DNA: TGTGCCAGCTCACTGGGACAGGTACCGCTTGAAGCTTTCTTT. Encoded protein: CASSLGQVPLEAFF.

The rearrangement uses TRBV7-9 and TRBJ2-1, with D possibly being TRBD2 (6 bases). The V end lost 5 bases, the J end lost 8 bases, and 16 bases lay between the germline ends. The CDR3 is 14 amino acids. Germline CDR1 is SEHNR and CDR2 is FQNEAQ (reference sequence). DNA for the CDR3: TGTGCCAGCAGCCCCCCTGGGGGAGGCGATGAGCAGTTCTTC. Translating gives CASSPPGGGDEQFF.

V is TRBV3-1 and J is TRBJ1-2; D perhaps matches TRBD1 (6 bases). CDR1 and CDR2 (germline): LGHDT, YNNKEL (reference sequence). The V and J ends lost 4 bases and 5 bases respectively, with 14 bases between them. CDR3 length: 14 residues. The CDR3 region is CASSPGTGAYGYTF. The CDR3 coding sequence is TGTGCCAGCAGCCCAGGGACGGGGGCGTATGGCTACACCTTC.

This sequence joins TRBV5-1 and TRBJ2-3; D might be TRBD1 (5 bases). Trimming shortened V by 5 bases and J by 0 bases, and 13 bases separated the two germline ends. In germline, CDR1 is SGHRS, CDR2 YFSETQ. The CDR3 extends over 15 amino acids. In DNA, the CDR3 is TGCGCCAGCAGTCCAAAAACAGGTAGCACAGATACGCAGTATTTT. Protein sequence: CASSPKTGSTDTQYF.

Many counts were recorded for this clonotype. V and J are TRBV29-1 and TRBJ1-2; 7 bases line up with TRBD1. After removal of 6 bases from V and 4 bases from J, the junction contained 8 bases not matched to a gene. The length of the CDR3 is 13 residues. In germline, CDR1 is SQVTM, CDR2 ANQGSEA. The CDR3 sequence: CSVQGDEFYGYTF. DNA for the CDR3: TGCAGCGTGCAGGGGGATGAATTCTATGGCTACACCTTC.

The rearrangement uses TRBV10-3 and TRBJ2-5, with D possibly TRBD1 on 6 matching bases. The CDR3 runs 15 residues. The germline CDR1 and CDR2 sequences are ENHRY and SYGVKD. Trimming took 3 bases from V and 5 from J, leaving 16 bases between them. The CDR3 here is CAISEGTLLGETQYF. CDR3 bases: TGTGCCATCAGTGAAGGGACACTTCTGGGGGAGACCCAGTACTTC.

J is TRBJ1-1 and V is TRBV29-1; D ambiguous. The CDR3 runs 12 residues. Per the germline V gene, CDR1 is SQVTM and CDR2 is ANQGSEA. V lost 4 bases to trimming and J lost 3 bases, with 9 bases between them. In nucleotides, the CDR3 is TGCAGCGTTGTAGGTGGGGACACTGAAGCTTTCTTT. This sequence encodes CSVVGGDTEAFF.

This clonotype occurred a few times. The V gene is TRBV5-1, the J gene TRBJ2-5; TRBD2 agrees at 9 bases. Looked up from germline, CDR1 is SGHRS and CDR2 is YFSETQ. The junction had 4 bases not matched to a gene; V was cut back by 4 bases and J by 0 bases. The CDR3 contains 15 residues. This chain's CDR3 is CASSAWTSDQETQYF. CDR3 in DNA: TGCGCCAGCAGCGCCTGGACTAGCGACCAAGAGACCCAGTACTTC. The full variable domain, completed using reference TRBV5-1 and TRBJ2-5, is KAGVTQTPRYLIKTRGQQVTLSCSPISGHRSVSWYQQTPGQGLQFLFEYFSETQRNKGNFPGRFSGRQFSNSRSEMNVSTLELGDSALYLCASSAWTSDQETQYFGPGTRLLVL.

The rearrangement uses TRBV3-1 and TRBJ1-1; 8 bases agree with TRBD1. With V trimmed by 3 bases and J by 4 bases, 7 bases remained unmatched. The CDR3 is 15 residues long. Germline CDR1 reads LGHDT; CDR2 reads YNNKEL (reference sequence). The CDR3 here is CASSQATGGITEAFF. In DNA form, the CDR3 reads TGTGCCAGCAGCCAGGCCACAGGGGGGATCACTGAAGCTTTCTTT.

This clonotype was detected a few times. The chain has TRBV20-1 and TRBJ2-1; 9 bases are shared with TRBD2. The germline CDR1 and CDR2 sequences are DFQATT and SNEGSKA (reference sequence). The V and J ends lost 2 bases and 4 bases, in that order; junction bases with no gene match: 0. The length of the CDR3 is 13 residues. CDR3 nucleotide sequence: TGCAGTGCTAGACTAGCGGGATACAATGAGCAGTTCTTC. Amino acids: CSARLAGYNEQFF.

This chain connects TRBV7-2 to TRBJ2-5; no firm D call. Per the germline V gene, CDR1 is SGHTA and CDR2 is FQGNSA. This CDR3 contains 15 residues. V lost 4 bases and J 0 bases, leaving 12 bases between the germline ends. The CDR3 sequence: CASSSRSPYQETQYF. The CDR3 region has the DNA TGTGCCAGCAGCTCCCGATCCCCCTACCAAGAGACCCAGTACTTC. The variable domain in full, completed from reference TRBV7-2 and TRBJ2-5, reads GAGVSQSPSNKVTEKGKDVELRCDPISGHTALYWYRQSLGQGLEFLIYFQGNSAPDKSGLPSDRFSAERTGGSVSTLTIQRTQQEDSAVYLCASSSRSPYQETQYFGPGTRLLVL.

The chain has TRBV5-6 and TRBJ2-7; possibly TRBD1 or TRBD2 for D (5 bases each). CDR3 length: 14 residues. CDR1 and CDR2 (germline): SGHDT, YYEEEE. V lost 6 bases and J 6 bases, leaving 19 bases between the germline ends. CDR3 bases: TGTGCCAGCACCCTTGGGGGACGGGAAACCGAGCAGTACTTC. Encoded protein: CASTLGGRETEQYF. Based on the CDR3 plus reference TRBV5-6 and TRBJ2-7, the full variable domain is DAGVTQSPTHLIKTRGQQVTLRCSPKSGHDTVSWYQQALGQGPQFIFQYYEEEERQRGNFPDRFSGHQFPNYSSELNVNALLLGDSALYLCASTLGGRETEQYFGPGTRLTVT.

The chain is built from TRBV12-3 or TRBV12-4 and TRBJ1-2, with 8 nucleotides matching TRBD1. The CDR3 is 12 amino acids. Germline trimming cut 10 bases from V and 5 bases from J; bases unmatched to any gene: 6. The CDR3 reads CATTDREYGYTF. The CDR3 nucleotides read TGTGCCACAACGGACAGGGAGTATGGCTACACCTTC.

This clonotype has a handful of counts. The gene calls are TRBV7-8 and TRBJ2-3, with 14 bases lining up with TRBD2. V trimming: 5 bases; J trimming: 5 bases; junction bases outside the gene matches: 9. The CDR3 is 17 amino acids. Germline V gives CDR1 SGHVS, CDR2 FQNEAQ. Here the CDR3 DNA reads TGTGCCAGCAGCCCCAGACTAGCGGGAGGGCCGGGAGATACGCAGTATTTT. Amino acid sequence: CASSPRLAGGPGDTQYF.

The V gene is TRBV27, the J gene TRBJ2-4; a possible D gene is TRBD2 (6 bases). CDR3 size: 13 residues. Germline V gene lookup returns CDR1 MNHEY and CDR2 SMNVEV (reference sequence). V dropped 6 bases and J dropped 12 bases, with 18 bases sitting between them. CDR3 loop: CASSSFGGGSQYF. The CDR3 DNA sequence: TGTGCCAGCAGCTCATTCGGTGGGGGGAGTCAGTACTTC.